The clone carrying this T cell receptor (beta chain) was observed many times. This specimen comes from a study of T cells in Graves' hyperthyroidism and ophthalmopathy. Authors of the study amplified TCR beta CDR3 regions from RNA transcripts. First-round RT-PCR targeting the TCR CDR3 was performed with the HTBI primer set. TCRdb recomputed calls from the multiplex PCR reads with MiXCR, one row per CDR3 protein. The table has approximately 490,000 distinct CDR3 sequences, approximately 23% seen once. The receptor was derived from a woman aged 70-85 years with Graves' ophthalmopathy. Sequenced: blood.

This CDR3 is CASSLGVGHMSSYNEQFF. The CDR3 nucleotides read TGTGCCAGCAGCTTAGGAGTGGGACACATGAGCTCCTACAATGAGCAGTTCTTC. This chain uses TRBV11-3 with TRBJ2-1, with a possible D match to TRBD1 (6 bases). V was cut by 1 base and J by 0 bases, with 16 bases left in between. The CDR3 is made up of 18 amino acids. Germline V gene data show CDR1 as SGHNT and CDR2 as YENEEA.